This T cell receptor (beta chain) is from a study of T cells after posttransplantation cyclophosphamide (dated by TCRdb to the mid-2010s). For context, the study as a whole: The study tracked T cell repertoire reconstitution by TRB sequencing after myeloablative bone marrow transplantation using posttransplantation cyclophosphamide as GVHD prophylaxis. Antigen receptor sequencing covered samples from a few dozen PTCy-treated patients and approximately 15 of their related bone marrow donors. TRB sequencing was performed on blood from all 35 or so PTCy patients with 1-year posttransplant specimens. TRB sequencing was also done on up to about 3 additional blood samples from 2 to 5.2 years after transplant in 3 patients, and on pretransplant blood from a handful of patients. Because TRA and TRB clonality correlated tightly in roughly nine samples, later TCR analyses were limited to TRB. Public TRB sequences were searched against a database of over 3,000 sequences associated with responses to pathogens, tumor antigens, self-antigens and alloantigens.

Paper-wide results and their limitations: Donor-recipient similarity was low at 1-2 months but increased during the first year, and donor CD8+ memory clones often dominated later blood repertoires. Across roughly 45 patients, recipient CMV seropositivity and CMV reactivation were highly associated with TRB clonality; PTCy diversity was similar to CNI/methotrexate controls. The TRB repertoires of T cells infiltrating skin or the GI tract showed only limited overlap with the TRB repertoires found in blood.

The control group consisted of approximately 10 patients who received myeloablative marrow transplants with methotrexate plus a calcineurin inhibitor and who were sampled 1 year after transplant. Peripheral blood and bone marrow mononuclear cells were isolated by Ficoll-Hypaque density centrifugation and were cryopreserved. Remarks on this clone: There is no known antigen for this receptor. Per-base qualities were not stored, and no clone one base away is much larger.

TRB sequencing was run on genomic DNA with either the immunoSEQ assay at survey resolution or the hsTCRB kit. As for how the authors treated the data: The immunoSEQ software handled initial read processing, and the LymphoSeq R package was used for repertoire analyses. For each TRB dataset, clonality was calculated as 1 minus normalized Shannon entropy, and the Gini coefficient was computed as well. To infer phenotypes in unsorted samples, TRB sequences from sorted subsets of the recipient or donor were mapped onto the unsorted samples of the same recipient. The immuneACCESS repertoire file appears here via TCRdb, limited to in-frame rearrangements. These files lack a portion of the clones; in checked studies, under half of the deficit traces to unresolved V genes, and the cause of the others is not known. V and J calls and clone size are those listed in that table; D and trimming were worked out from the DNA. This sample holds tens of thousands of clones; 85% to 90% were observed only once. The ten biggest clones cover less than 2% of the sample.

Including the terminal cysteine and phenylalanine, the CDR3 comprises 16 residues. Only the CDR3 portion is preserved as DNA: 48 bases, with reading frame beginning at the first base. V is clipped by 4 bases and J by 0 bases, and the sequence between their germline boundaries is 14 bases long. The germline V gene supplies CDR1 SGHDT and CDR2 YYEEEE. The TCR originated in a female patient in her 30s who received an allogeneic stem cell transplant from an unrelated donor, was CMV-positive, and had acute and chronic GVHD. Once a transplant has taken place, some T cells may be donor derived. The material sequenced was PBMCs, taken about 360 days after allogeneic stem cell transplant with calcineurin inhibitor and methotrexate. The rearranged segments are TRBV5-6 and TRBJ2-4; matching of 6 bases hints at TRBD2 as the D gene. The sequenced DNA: TGTGCCAGCAGCGTCTCGAGACTAGTAGCCAAAAACATTCAGTACTTC. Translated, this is CASSVSRLVAKNIQYF. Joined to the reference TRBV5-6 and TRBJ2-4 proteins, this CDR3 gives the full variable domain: DAGVTQSPTHLIKTRGQQVTLRCSPKSGHDTVSWYQQALGQGPQFIFQYYEEEERQRGNFPDRFSGHQFPNYSSELNVNALLLGDSALYLCASSVSRLVAKNIQYFGAGTRLSVL.